A few counts support the clone carrying this T cell receptor beta chain. These data come from a study of tumor-infiltrating lymphocytes in primary liver carcinoma. Overall study context: Regardless of tissue type, samples showed similar yields of roughly 3.5 to 7.13 million productive TCRbeta reads.

With V trimmed by 6 bases and J by 8 bases, 15 bases remained unmatched. The CDR3 contains 17 residues. CDR1 SNHLY and CDR2 FYNNEI come from the germline V gene. Scientists recovered RNA and DNA together from roughly 20-30 mg of unsorted bulk tissue. The template, around 520 ng total RNA, yielded TCR beta cDNA made with a constant-region primer. Employing slightly modified ARM-PCR, three nested multiplex PCR rounds were run, and these gave rise to the TCR beta libraries. TRBV1-TRBV30 forward primers paired with a C-beta reverse primer drove the first two PCR rounds, around 10 cycles each. TCRdb reanalysed the multiplex PCR reads using MiXCR and keeps one entry per CDR3 protein. The top ten clones hold over 9.5% of a sample with about 99,000 distinct CDR3 sequences, around three quarters of them seen once.

This chain connects TRBV2 to TRBJ2-1, with TRBD2 matching over 11 bases. The sample consisted of liver tumor tissue from sampling region 5. Documented subset: tumor region T5, tumor centre. The sequence was collected from a woman in her sixties with primary liver carcinoma and hepatitis B virus infection. The CDR3 loop is CASSRGVLAGAWDEQFF. The DNA of the CDR3 is TGTGCCAGCAGCCGGGGGGTACTAGCGGGGGCATGGGATGAGCAGTTCTTC.